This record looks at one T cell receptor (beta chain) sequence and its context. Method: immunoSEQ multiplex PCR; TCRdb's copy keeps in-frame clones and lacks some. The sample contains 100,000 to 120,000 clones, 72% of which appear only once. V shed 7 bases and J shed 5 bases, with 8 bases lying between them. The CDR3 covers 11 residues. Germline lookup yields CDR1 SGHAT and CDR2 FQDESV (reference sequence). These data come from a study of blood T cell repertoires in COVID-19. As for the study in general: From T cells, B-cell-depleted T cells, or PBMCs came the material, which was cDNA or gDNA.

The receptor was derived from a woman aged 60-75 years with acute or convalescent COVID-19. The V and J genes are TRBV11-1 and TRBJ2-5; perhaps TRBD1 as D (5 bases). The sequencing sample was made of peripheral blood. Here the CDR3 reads CASTSGETQYF. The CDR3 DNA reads TGTGCCAGCACCTCAGGGGAGACCCAGTACTTC.